This TCR beta chain appears in the sequencing data of a study of tumor-infiltrating lymphocytes in localized non-small cell lung cancer. Across the study: Several tumor histologies, both smoking statuses, and some post-neoadjuvant chemotherapy samples were included. Study outcomes and limitations: IM1 and IM2 tumors showed no difference in T-cell fraction.

Trimming took off 5 bases at V and 7 bases at J, with 15 bases between the two ends. Germline CDR1 reads SQVTM; CDR2 reads ANQGSEA. The CDR3 has 12 residues. Only a few counts were recorded for this clone. Its antigen is not identified. The method was immunoSEQ multiplex PCR; TCRdb's version includes in-frame clones alone and lacks a portion of them. The table has thousands of clones, roughly 70% seen once. The TCR originated in a human donor with non-small cell lung cancer. The J gene is TRBJ2-7, the V gene TRBV29-1; TRBD1 is a possible D gene (6 bases). Specimen: lung tumor tissue. The CDR3 protein is CSVQAGVREQYF. The DNA of the CDR3 is TGCAGCGTTCAGGCAGGGGTTCGGGAGCAGTACTTC.